Shown below are 2 T cell receptor beta chains from a single sample sequenced in a study of technical replicates of blood from several donors. Libraries were prepared by immunoSEQ multiplex PCR; TCRdb keeps only in-frame clonotypes and omits some of them. The sample has tens of thousands of clones, approximately 97% seen once; the top ten hold 0.2%. Sequenced: T cells isolated from PBMCs. All receptors derive from a human donor in good health.

The genes are TRBV6-1 and TRBJ2-7; tentatively, D is TRBD2 (5 bases). This CDR3 contains 15 residues. With 6 bases removed from V and 2 bases from J, the gap between germline ends came to 17 bases. From germline, CDR1 is MNHNS and CDR2 SASEGT. The CDR3 spells CASRGRHDYPYEQYF. The CDR3 DNA follows: TGTGCCAGCAGGGGGAGACACGATTACCCCTACGAGCAGTACTTC.

In this sample, this clone turned up once. V gene TRBV19 combines with J gene TRBJ2-7; 7 bases align to TRBD1. In germline, CDR1 is LNHDA, CDR2 SQIVND (reference sequence). The V and J ends lost 5 bases and 5 bases, in that order; junction bases with no gene match: 15. CDR3 length equals 16 residues. The CDR3 sequence is CASSPLGLRGHHEQYF. The CDR3 nucleotides are TGTGCCAGTAGTCCCCTCGGGTTGAGGGGGCACCACGAGCAGTACTTC.